This T cell receptor (beta chain) was sequenced in a study of T cells in Graves' hyperthyroidism and ophthalmopathy. Exclusion of a patient resulted from uncontrolled infection, other autoimmune disease, pregnancy or lactation. TCR beta CDR3 sequences were amplified from RNA transcripts. First-round RT-PCR of the TCR CDR3 relied on the HTBI primer set. Via MiXCR, TCRdb re-called the multiplex PCR reads, giving one row per CDR3 protein. The table has 300,000 to 400,000 distinct CDR3 sequences, around 20% seen once. There are many counts of this clonotype. The clonotype originates from a woman aged 50 to 60 with Graves' hyperthyroidism. The specimen sequenced was blood.

In DNA form, the CDR3 reads TGCGCCAGCAGCTTCTTCGGGGCCGGTAGGGACAGGGGGCTTGCAGATTCACCCCTCCACTTT. As protein: CASSFFGAGRDRGLADSPLHF. V and J are TRBV5-1 and TRBJ1-6; TRBD1 matches at 12 bases. Trimming cost V 2 bases and J 8 bases; bases outside gene matches: 20. Germline V gene data show CDR1 as SGHRS and CDR2 as YFSETQ. The CDR3 has 21 residues. The entire variable domain, with the rest obtained from reference TRBV5-1 and TRBJ1-6, is as follows: KAGVTQTPRYLIKTRGQQVTLSCSPISGHRSVSWYQQTPGQGLQFLFEYFSETQRNKGNFPGRFSGRQFSNSRSEMNVSTLELGDSALYLCASSFFGAGRDRGLADSPLHFGNGTRLTVT.